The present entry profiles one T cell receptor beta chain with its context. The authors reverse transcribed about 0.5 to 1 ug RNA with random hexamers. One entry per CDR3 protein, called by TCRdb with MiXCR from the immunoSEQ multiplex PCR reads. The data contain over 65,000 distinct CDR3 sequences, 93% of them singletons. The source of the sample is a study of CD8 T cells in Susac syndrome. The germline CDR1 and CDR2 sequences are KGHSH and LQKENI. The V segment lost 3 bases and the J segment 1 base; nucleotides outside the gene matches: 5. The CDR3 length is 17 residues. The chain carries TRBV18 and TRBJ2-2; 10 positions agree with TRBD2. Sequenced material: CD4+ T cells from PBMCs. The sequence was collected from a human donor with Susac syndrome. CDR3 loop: CASSPRLAGRNTGELFF. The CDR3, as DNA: TGTGCCAGCTCACCGCGACTAGCGGGCCGGAACACCGGGGAGCTGTTTTTT.